Below, 13 T cell receptor beta chains from the same sample are listed, as sequenced in a study of Graves' ophthalmopathy and Graves' hyperthyroidism. Amplification targeted the TCR beta CDR3 regions, with RNA transcripts as the source material. The authors performed first-round RT-PCR with HTBI primers and then a second-round multiplex PCR. TCRdb ran MiXCR on the multiplex PCR reads and lists one entry per CDR3 protein. The profile covers more than 40,000 distinct CDR3 sequences, with under 55% appearing a single time and approximately 23% taken by the ten largest. Sample: peripheral blood. The receptors were sampled from an adult man with Graves' ophthalmopathy.

J is TRBJ1-5 and V is TRBV19, with D possibly TRBD1 on 5 matching bases. Germline V CDR1 and CDR2: LNHDA, SQIVND (reference sequence). Trimming left V 9 bases short and J 0 bases short, with 12 bases between. The CDR3 covers 14 residues. The CDR3 here is CASAGDSSNQPQHF. The CDR3 DNA sequence: TGTGCCAGCGCAGGAGACAGTAGCAATCAGCCCCAGCATTTT.

The chain employs TRBV20-1 and TRBJ2-1; unclear D gene. V lost 4 bases, J lost 10 bases, and 8 bases lay in between. The CDR3 runs 10 residues. Looked up from germline, CDR1 is DFQATT and CDR2 is SNEGSKA (reference sequence). In DNA form, the CDR3 reads TGCAGTGCTAAGATAAGGGAGCAGTTCTTC. Amino acids: CSAKIREQFF.

The rearrangement joins TRBV7-6 to TRBJ1-4; tentative D call: TRBD1 (5 bases). V lost 7 bases to trimming and J lost 3 bases, with 15 bases between them. This CDR3 comprises 15 residues. Germline V CDR1 and CDR2: SGHVS, FNYEAQ. The CDR3 bases are TGTGCCAGCACCAGACTGGGGGGAGCTAATGAAAAACTGTTTTTT. Translating gives CASTRLGGANEKLFF.

At least ten counts were recorded for this clonotype. The chain uses TRBV9 and TRBJ2-7; D is possibly TRBD2 (6 bases). The germline V gene encodes CDR1 SGDLS and CDR2 YYNGEE. Trimming removed 4 bases from V and 1 base from J, with 12 bases in between. CDR3 size: 14 residues. The CDR3 region is CASSQVGGSYEQYF. In DNA, the CDR3 is TGTGCCAGCAGCCAGGTGGGGGGTTCCTACGAGCAGTACTTC.

Ten or more counts support this clonotype. The V gene is TRBV2, the J gene TRBJ1-5; 8 positions match TRBD1. V lost 8 bases to trimming and J lost 5 bases; unmatched junction nucleotides: 11. The CDR3 consists of 15 residues. Germline-derived CDR1 and CDR2 are SNHLY and FYNNEI. The CDR3 region is CASSGQAGFYQPQHF. The CDR3 nucleotides are TGTGCCAGCTCGGGACAGGCCGGATTCTATCAGCCCCAGCATTTT.

This chain connects TRBV19 to TRBJ2-2; weak D call: TRBD1 (6 bases). Trimming stripped 8 bases from V and 0 bases from J, with 7 bases between. This CDR3 comprises 13 residues. Germline CDR1 LNHDA, CDR2 SQIVND (reference sequence). The CDR3 DNA is TGTGCCAGTCGGACAGCGAACACCGGGGAGCTGTTTTTT. Its protein product is CASRTANTGELFF.

The chain joins TRBV20-1 to TRBJ1-1, with D uncertain. Germline V gives CDR1 DFQATT, CDR2 SNEGSKA (reference sequence). V gave up 0 bases and J gave up 5 bases, with 16 bases separating them. This CDR3 has 15 residues. In DNA form, the CDR3 reads TGCAGTGCTAGAGATCAACGTGGTCTAGGGACTGAAGCTTTCTTT. It translates to CSARDQRGLGTEAFF.

The genes are TRBV5-4 and TRBJ2-2, with D possibly being TRBD1 (5 bases). Germline lookup yields CDR1 SGHNT and CDR2 YYREEE (reference sequence). V gave up 1 base and J gave up 9 bases, with 13 bases separating them. The CDR3 sequence is 14 residues long. The CDR3 loop reads CASSLWPGNRELFF. CDR3 bases: TGTGCCAGCAGCTTGTGGCCAGGGAACAGGGAGCTGTTTTTT.

This chain links TRBV6-1 with TRBJ2-5; 11 bases match TRBD2. Unmatched junction bases numbered 4, after V lost 6 bases and J lost 1 base. CDR1 is MNHNS and CDR2 is SASEGT in the germline V gene. The CDR3 runs to 15 residues. The CDR3 reads CASRAGTSGQETQYF. CDR3 in DNA: TGTGCCAGCAGAGCGGGGACTAGCGGCCAAGAGACCCAGTACTTC.

The chain employs TRBV20-1 and TRBJ1-1, with D possibly being TRBD1 (6 bases). Per the germline V gene, CDR1 is DFQATT and CDR2 is SNEGSKA (reference sequence). V was clipped by 1 base and J by 5 bases, with 14 bases between them. The CDR3 runs to 14 residues. CDR3 sequence (DNA): TGCAGTGCTAGAGTCCCGGGGGCGCAGACTGAAGCTTTCTTT. Its translation is CSARVPGAQTEAFF.

This clonotype showed up just a few times. The chain carries TRBV24-1 and TRBJ2-5, with 7 bases identical to TRBD1. Trimming took 4 bases from V and 1 from J; bases not matched to a gene: 5. This CDR3 contains 15 residues. Looked up from germline, CDR1 is KGHDR and CDR2 is SFDVKD. The CDR3 sequence is CATSEQQGPQETQYF. The CDR3 bases are TGTGCCACCAGTGAACAACAGGGGCCCCAAGAGACCCAGTACTTC.

The chain recombines TRBV20-1 with TRBJ2-1; the match to TRBD2 covers 7 bases. After removal of 3 bases from V and 0 bases from J, the junction contained 5 bases not matched to a gene. The CDR3 sequence is 15 residues long. Germline V gene sequence: CDR1 DFQATT, CDR2 SNEGSKA (reference sequence). The CDR3 loop reads CSASLGGSSYNEQFF. The CDR3 coding sequence is TGCAGTGCTAGCTTGGGGGGGAGCTCCTACAATGAGCAGTTCTTC.

This clonotype was found many times. The rearrangement links TRBV5-8 to TRBJ2-3; D gene ambiguous. Germline assignment: CDR1 SGHTS and CDR2 YDEGEE. This CDR3 contains 13 residues. Trimming took off 5 bases at V and 8 bases at J, with 15 bases between the two ends. CDR3 bases: TGTGCCAGCAGGGCGACTGCAAGTAGTACGCAGTATTTT. As protein: CASRATASSTQYF.